This is a list of T cell receptor beta chains from one sample in a study of OX40 agonist ivuxolimab in advanced cancers. The protocol was immunoSEQ multiplex PCR, while the TCRdb copy is restricted to in-frame clones and leaves out a portion. The sample consists of under 200,000 clones, roughly 94% of them appearing once. This specimen was CD4+ or CD8+ T cells sorted from blood, taken in a trial of the OX40 agonist ivuxolimab. The origin of the receptors is an adult with an advanced solid tumor such as melanoma, head and neck, liver or kidney cancer. Each CDR3 is given with its conserved first and last residue. D genes are given only for firm matches. Size tells how often a clone was seen (once, few, many) or the class of an expanded clone, and some rows leave it out.

TRBD1 | TRBJ2-5 | TRBV5-1 | - | TGCGCCAGCAACCTAGCGACAGGGGTCAAGACCCAGTACTTC | CASNLATGVKTQYF
TRBD1 | TRBJ1-5 | TRBV19 | - | TGTGCCAGTAGCCCCGGGACAGGGCTTAGCAATCAGCCCCAGCATTTT | CASSPGTGLSNQPQHF
TRBD1 | TRBJ1-4 | TRBV5-6 | - | TGTGCCAGCAGCTGGTGGACAGGGTTTAATGAAAAACTGTTTTTT | CASSWWTGFNEKLFF
TRBD1 | TRBJ1-2 | TRBV27 | - | TGTGCCAGCAAGCCCGGGACAGCTACTAACTATGGCTACACCTTC | CASKPGTATNYGYTF
- | TRBJ2-3 | TRBV6-5 | - | TGTGCCAGCAGTTACTTGGGGCTAGCAGATACAGATACGCAGTATTTT | CASSYLGLADTDTQYF
- | TRBJ2-7 | TRBV6-6 | - | TGTGCCAGCAGTTACCCCCCAGGACAGATATCCTACGAGCAGTACTTC | CASSYPPGQISYEQYF
TRBD1 | TRBJ1-5 | TRBV4-1 | - | TGCGCCAGCAGCCAAGAAGTTGGACAGGGGAGATGGGCCCAGCATTTT | CASSQEVGQGRWAQHF
- | TRBJ2-2 | TRBV4-1 | - | TGCGCCAGCAGCCACCCGTCACCGGGACCGAAAGCCCCGACCAAGACCGGGGAGCTGTTTTTT | CASSHPSPGPKAPTKTGELFF
TRBD1 | TRBJ2-7 | TRBV4-1 | - | TGCGCCAGCAGCCGGGAGACAGGGGCTTACGAGCAGTACTTC | CASSRETGAYEQYF
- | TRBJ1-1 | TRBV19 | once | TGTGCCAGTACCTTACATATGAACACTGAAGCTTTCTTT | CASTLHMNTEAFF
- | TRBJ1-1 | TRBV29-1 | - | TGCAGCGTTGAAGATAGAACTTCTGAAGCTTTCTTT | CSVEDRTSEAFF
TRBD2 | TRBJ2-1 | TRBV11-3 | - | TGTGCCAGCAGCTCCGGGCTCGGGACTAGCGGGGCCAAATCCTACAATGAGCAGTTCTTC | CASSSGLGTSGAKSYNEQFF
- | TRBJ1-2 | TRBV6-5 | once | TGTGCCAGCAGTCAAGGACGGAGCTATGGCTACACCTTC | CASSQGRSYGYTF
- | TRBJ2-7 | TRBV4-3 | - | TGCGCCAGCAGCCAAGGAGGGACGGAAGTTTTCCGTACCTACGAGCAGTACTTC | CASSQGGTEVFRTYEQYF
TRBD2 | TRBJ2-5 | TRBV7-2 | - | TGTGCCAGCAGCTTCCGACTAGCGGGAGAAGAGACCCAGTACTTC | CASSFRLAGEETQYF
- | TRBJ2-2 | TRBV18 | - | TGTGCCAGCTCACCACCCAGCTCCGGGGAGCTGTTTTTT | CASSPPSSGELFF
- | TRBJ2-5 | TRBV5-4 | - | TGTGCCAGCAGCCCAGTCACAGGAGGGGAGACCCAGTACTTC | CASSPVTGGETQYF
- | TRBJ1-3 | TRBV28 | - | TGTGCCAGCAGTTTTGGAGGACTCGTGGGAAACACCATATATTTT | CASSFGGLVGNTIYF
TRBD1 | TRBJ2-2 | TRBV7-8 | - | TGTGCCAGCAGCTTAGCGAACAGGGGGCTCGGGGAGCTGTTTTTT | CASSLANRGLGELFF
- | TRBJ1-1 | TRBV20-1 | few | TGCAGTGCTTACCGGGACGGGGCTTTCTTT | CSAYRDGAFF
TRBD2 | TRBJ2-2 | TRBV7-9 | - | TGTGCCAGCAGCTTCAACCGGGGGGTTGGGACCGGGGAGCTGTTTTTT | CASSFNRGVGTGELFF
TRBD1 | TRBJ1-1 | TRBV6-4 | - | TGTGCCAGCAGCCCCGAGGGGGGGACAGGGGCCGCGATGAACACTGAAGCTTTCTTT | CASSPEGGTGAAMNTEAFF
- | TRBJ1-5 | TRBV11-3 | - | TGTGCCAGCAGCTCTCAAGTCGCATTGTATAGCAATCAGCCCCAGCATTTT | CASSSQVALYSNQPQHF
TRBD2 | TRBJ2-1 | TRBV19 | once | TGTGCCAGTAGCAACCGGGGTAGCGGGGGCCAGAGCTCCTACAATGAGCAGTTCTTC | CASSNRGSGGQSSYNEQFF